This T cell receptor beta chain was identified during a study of CD8 T cells in Susac syndrome. With 0 bases removed from V and 3 bases from J, the gap between germline ends came to 9 bases. Germline V gene data show CDR1 as DFQATT and CDR2 as SNEGSKA (reference sequence). The CDR3 spans 13 residues. RNA amounts of about 0.5 to 1 ug underwent reverse transcription with random hexamers. Amplification of TCR beta CDR3 used immunoSEQ multiplex PCR across 54 Vbeta and 13 Jbeta. TCRdb reprocessed the immunoSEQ multiplex PCR reads with MiXCR, giving one entry per CDR3 protein. The data show around 100,000 distinct CDR3 sequences, 95% seen once.

The sequencing input was CD8+ T cells from PBMCs. This sequence joins TRBV20-1 and TRBJ2-7; D possibly corresponds to TRBD1 (5 bases). This TCR came from a human donor with Susac syndrome. For the CDR3, the DNA is TGCAGTGCTAGAGATGCAAGGGGCTACGAGCAGTACTTC. It codes for CSARDARGYEQYF.